This T cell receptor beta chain was sequenced for a study of blood T cell repertoires in COVID-19 (dated by TCRdb to 2020 to 2021). With regard to the full study: Collaborator samples came from the United States, Italy and Spain and covered acute and convalescent phases of COVID-19. The material from the prospective study consisted of cDNA or gDNA derived from T cells, B-cell-depleted T cells, or PBMCs. The repertoires were made available in a free public database intended to serve as a resource for research on the immune response to SARS-CoV-2. Deeply sampled blood TCRbeta repertoires from subjects exposed to, actively infected with, or recovered from COVID-19 were included in the dataset. Where HLA class I and class II types were available, the types were taken from metadata supplied by the sample provider, not from assay-based typing. The samples were drawn from the first 160 participants of the ongoing ImmuneRACE study and from 1,200 or so subjects provided by 6 global collaborators. Nearly every sample came with metadata listing a de-identified subject ID, COVID-19 status, age in years and sex.

The immunoSEQ Assay, a bias-controlled multiplex PCR, was used to amplify TCRbeta CDR3 regions from genomic DNA. Concerning the study's data processing: The number of nucleated cells in each sample was estimated by amplification of reference gene primers within the assay. To quantify the absolute abundance of each unique TCRbeta CDR3 rearrangement, sequence reads were collapsed and filtered. Productive Simpson clonality was computed per sample as the square root of Simpson's diversity index over productive rearrangements. This immuneACCESS table, as held by TCRdb, lists in-frame sequences with V and J called but not all clones. Of the missing ones, under half trace to an unresolved V gene in checked studies; the others have no known cause. V and J calls and clone size are given by that table; D and trimming were obtained from the DNA. The sample table lists 200,000 or so clones, almost 80% of them with a count of one. The ten largest clonotypes hold approximately 15% of the sample.

In regard to this clone: The specificity of this receptor is unknown. No base qualities exist here, and no much larger clone lies one base off it.

The CDR3 goes from the cysteine to the phenylalanine over 15 residues. Only the CDR3 region is kept as DNA, spanning 45 bases read in frame from base 1. From a lookup of the germline V gene, CDR1 and CDR2 are SGHRS and YFSETQ. The V end gives up 6 bases and the J end 2 bases, leaving 9 bases in the junction not matched to a gene. Collaborating institutions collected whole blood in K2EDTA tubes following their own protocols. For TCRbeta analysis, collaborators shipped samples in one of three forms: frozen whole blood, isolated PBMCs, or DNA extracted from either of those sample types. Study-wide findings and limitations: How much clinical and demographic metadata was included differed by source and by participant, and the metadata was provided uncurated.

This chain is built from TRBV5-1 and TRBJ2-3; 7 bases in the junction line up with TRBD1. Sequencing was carried out using peripheral blood. The sequence was obtained from a man aged 55-75 years with active or convalescent COVID-19. The nucleotide sequence reads as follows: TGCGCCAGCAAGTCGCAGGGACAGCACACAGATACGCAGTATTTT. It codes for CASKSQGQHTDTQYF.